The sequence of this TCR beta chain was determined in a study of blood T cell repertoires in COVID-19. Study in general: Acute-phase and convalescent COVID-19 samples originated in the United States, Italy and Spain.

Trimming pared 5 bases from V and 0 bases from J, leaving 13 bases between. Germline V gene data show CDR1 as MNHEY and CDR2 as SMNVEV (reference sequence). The CDR3 sequence is 15 residues long. Profiling relied on immunoSEQ multiplex PCR, and the TCRdb table lists in-frame clones only, not all of them. The table has 350,000 or so clones, 70% to 90% seen once. Cohorts were determined from participant-reported clinical history. A single count supports this clone. The clonotype was recovered from a woman in her 40s with acute COVID-19. The rearrangement uses TRBV27 and TRBJ1-1; no clear D. Material for sequencing was PBMCs or T cells enriched from blood (not recorded which). CDR3 region: CASSPVTNMNTEAFF. For the CDR3, the DNA is TGTGCCAGCAGTCCGGTGACAAACATGAACACTGAAGCTTTCTTT.